Below, 11 T cell receptor beta chains from the same sample are listed, as sequenced in a study of cytomegalovirus exposure and HLA in healthy donors. The PCR had 60 Vbeta and 13 Jbeta primers. Generated by immunoSEQ multiplex PCR, the TCRdb table keeps only in-frame clones and is missing some. The repertoire consists of over 80,000 clones, with 81% occurring once and the leading ten covering 4.5% to 5.5%. Sequencing was carried out using PBMCs. These receptors came from a man between 40 and 49 years old in good health and CMV-seropositive.

This clone was seen just once. The rearrangement uses TRBV13 and TRBJ1-1; 7 bases line up with TRBD1. CDR1 is PRHDT and CDR2 is FYEKMQ in the germline V gene (reference sequence). J was trimmed by 3 bases and V by 5 bases; bases with no gene match: 9. The CDR3 is made up of 15 amino acids. The CDR3 region has the DNA TGTGCCAGCAGCGCCTTGACAGGGCCTTACACTGAAGCTTTCTTT. It is translated as CASSALTGPYTEAFF.

V usage is TRBV2 and J usage is TRBJ1-2; perhaps TRBD1 as D (5 bases). There are 12 residues in the CDR3. V was pared by 7 bases and J by 7 bases, with 13 bases between. CDR1 is SNHLY, CDR2 FYNNEI, per germline. The CDR3: CASTRGGAGYTF. DNA of the CDR3: TGTGCCAGCACAAGGGGCGGAGCTGGCTACACCTTC.

The chain links TRBV7-8 to TRBJ1-3, with 9 nucleotides matching TRBD1. Germline CDR1 is SGHVS and CDR2 is FQNEAQ. Losses at the gene ends were 5 bases for V and 6 bases for J; bases not matched to a gene: 5. This CDR3 spans 14 amino acids. CDR3 coding DNA: TGTGCCAGCAGCATCCAACAGGGGGCAAACACCATATATTTT. It translates to CASSIQQGANTIYF.

The rearrangement uses TRBV10-3 and TRBJ1-1; weak D call: TRBD1 (5 bases). Germline lookup yields CDR1 ENHRY and CDR2 SYGVKD. CDR3 length equals 14 residues. The V end lost 2 bases, the J end lost 4 bases, and 11 bases lay between the germline ends. CDR3 loop: CAISEGGGSTEAFF. The CDR3 coding sequence is TGTGCCATCAGTGAGGGCGGGGGGTCCACTGAAGCTTTCTTT.

In its sample, this clone was seen once. The chain uses TRBV6-6 and TRBJ1-2; D remains unclear. The CDR3 covers 15 residues. Trimming cost V 7 bases and J 0 bases, with 15 bases left between them. The germline V gene has CDR1 MNHNY and CDR2 SVGAGI (reference sequence). The DNA for the CDR3 is TGTGCCAGCATCCTAATGACAAGAGCTAACTATGGCTACACCTTC. Its protein product is CASILMTRANYGYTF.

This chain uses TRBV6-6 with TRBJ2-2, with D hard to call. CDR3 length equals 14 residues. Trimming took off 6 bases at V and 0 bases at J, with 8 bases between the two ends. CDR1 is MNHNY, CDR2 SVGAGI, per germline (reference sequence). CDR3 residues: CASSPHPNTGELFF. The CDR3 DNA is TGTGCCAGCAGCCCACACCCGAACACCGGGGAGCTGTTTTTT.

The rearrangement links TRBV29-1 to TRBJ2-5; 7 bases match TRBD1. This CDR3 region has 13 residues. Trimming cost V 7 bases and J 1 base; bases outside gene matches: 6. CDR1 is SQVTM, CDR2 ANQGSEA, per germline. The DNA of the CDR3 is TGCAGCGGTGCCCGGACAGGCCAAGAGACCCAGTACTTC. This codes for CSGARTGQETQYF.

The chain couples TRBV19 to TRBJ1-3, with D unclear. The V gene lost 7 bases and the J gene lost 9 bases, with 16 bases spanning the gap. The CDR3 runs 13 residues. Germline CDR1 and CDR2: LNHDA and SQIVND (reference sequence). The DNA of the CDR3 is TGTGCCAGTACCTTCCTGGGCGCCGCCACCATATATTTT. Amino acids: CASTFLGAATIYF.

The chain combines TRBV20-1 with TRBJ1-2; D is unresolved. V was shortened by 3 bases and J by 1 base, with 3 bases between the two germline ends. Germline V gene data show CDR1 as DFQATT and CDR2 as SNEGSKA (reference sequence). This CDR3 comprises 11 residues. The CDR3 region is CSASNNYGYTF. The CDR3 DNA is TGCAGTGCTAGTAATAACTATGGCTACACCTTC.

V gene TRBV7-2 combines with J gene TRBJ2-5, with D possibly being TRBD1 (7 bases). The DNA matches TRBJ2-7 better at its end, which makes the J call doubtful. Germline CDR1 is SGHTA and CDR2 is FQGNSA. The CDR3 runs 14 residues. For the CDR3, the DNA is TGTGCCAGCAGTTCTCAGGGGGGTGGCTACGAGCAGTACTTC. Amino acid sequence: CASSSQGGGYEQYF.

The chain couples TRBV2 to TRBJ1-2, with 8 bases identical to TRBD1. Trimming took 10 bases from V and 2 from J; bases not matched to a gene: 21. CDR3 length: 18 residues. Germline V gene lookup returns CDR1 SNHLY and CDR2 FYNNEI. The CDR3 sequence is CANPGAGGKRKENYGYTF. In DNA form, the CDR3 reads TGTGCCAATCCGGGGGCAGGGGGCAAGAGGAAAGAAAACTATGGCTACACCTTC.